This passage covers 29 T cell receptor beta chains from one sample sequenced in a study of blood T cell repertoires in COVID-19. Assay used: immunoSEQ multiplex PCR; TCRdb lists only in-frame clones, some missing. The sample has some 65,000 clones, about 85% seen once. Sequencing was performed on peripheral blood. The receptors come from a man older than 75 with acute or convalescent COVID-19.

J is TRBJ1-2 and V is TRBV30; 7 nucleotides line up with TRBD1. CDR1 and CDR2 from the germline V gene are GTSNPN and SVGIG (reference sequence). Unmatched junction bases numbered 3, after V lost 3 bases and J lost 8 bases. This CDR3 is built from 11 residues. This CDR3 is CAWRGQRGYTF. DNA for the CDR3: TGTGCCTGGAGGGGACAGAGAGGCTACACCTTC.

The V gene is TRBV6-5, the J gene TRBJ1-2; 7 positions agree with TRBD1. The J segment lost 4 bases and the V segment lost 8 bases, leaving 7 bases of the junction unmatched. CDR1 MNHEY and CDR2 SVGAGI come from the germline V gene. The CDR3 is 13 amino acids. CDR3 bases: TGTGCCAGCTTACAGGGGAATAGCTATGGCTACACCTTC. This gives the protein CASLQGNSYGYTF.

The chain carries TRBV10-3 and TRBJ1-3, with 7 nucleotides matching TRBD1. CDR3 length: 17 amino acids. Trimming at V came to 6 bases and at J to 2 bases, leaving 13 bases not matched to a gene. Per the germline V gene, CDR1 is ENHRY and CDR2 is SYGVKD. In DNA, the CDR3 is TGTGCCATCAGGGCTCTCTCGTACAGGGGTACTGGAAACACCATATATTTT. Its translation is CAIRALSYRGTGNTIYF.

The chain employs TRBV7-2 and TRBJ1-2; D call uncertain. The CDR3 length is 14 residues. Looked up from germline, CDR1 is SGHTA and CDR2 is FQGNSA. Trimming cost V 3 bases and J 6 bases, with 14 bases left between them. The CDR3, as DNA: TGTGCCAGCAGCTTTGGTCCGGGAATGGATGGCTACACCTTC. It encodes CASSFGPGMDGYTF.

This rearrangement joins TRBV6-5 to TRBJ2-5, with a possible D match to TRBD2 (6 bases). The CDR3 sequence is 14 residues long. Germline lookup yields CDR1 MNHEY and CDR2 SVGAGI. Trimming removed 0 bases from V and 5 bases from J, with 10 bases in between. The CDR3 here is CASSYSLEGETQYF. The CDR3 region has the DNA TGTGCCAGCAGTTACTCTCTGGAGGGGGAGACCCAGTACTTC.

The rearrangement uses TRBV28 and TRBJ1-1; 10 bases line up with TRBD1. Trimming at V came to 10 bases and at J to 5 bases, leaving 1 base not matched to a gene. The germline CDR1 and CDR2 sequences are MDHEN and SYDVKM. There are 11 residues in the CDR3. The CDR3 DNA is TGTGCCACGGACAGGGGGACTGAAGCTTTCTTT. Protein sequence: CATDRGTEAFF.

The chain employs TRBV9 and TRBJ1-1; 8 nucleotides match TRBD1. This CDR3 is built from 15 residues. V dropped 4 bases and J dropped 1; count of bases not matched to a gene: 6. The germline V gene encodes CDR1 SGDLS and CDR2 YYNGEE. For the CDR3, the DNA is TGTGCCAGCAGCTCCGGCGGGACAGGGAACACTGAAGCTTTCTTT. It codes for CASSSGGTGNTEAFF.

The CDR3 DNA follows: TGTGCCAGCTCACCACAGGGGAGCACAGATACGCAGTATTTT. Its translation: CASSPQGSTDTQYF. The genes are TRBV18 and TRBJ2-3; D perhaps matches TRBD1 (5 bases). CDR1 is KGHSH and CDR2 is LQKENI in the germline V gene. V was shortened by 1 base and J by 0 bases, with 5 bases between the two germline ends. CDR3 size: 14 residues. The whole variable domain, remainder taken from reference TRBV18 and TRBJ2-3, is NAGVMQNPRHLVRRRGQEARLRCSPMKGHSHVYWYRQLPEEGLKFMVYLQKENIIDESGMPKERFSAEFPKEGPSILRIQQVVRGDSAAYFCASSPQGSTDTQYFGPGTRLTVL.

The chain has TRBV7-8 and TRBJ2-5, with TRBD1 matching over 7 bases. The CDR3 runs to 15 residues. Germline-derived CDR1 and CDR2 are SGHVS and FQNEAQ. Trimming removed 5 bases from V and 0 bases from J; junction bases left unmatched: 6. CDR3 protein: CASSPRDSYQETQYF. In DNA, the CDR3 is TGTGCCAGCAGCCCGAGGGACAGCTACCAAGAGACCCAGTACTTC.

The genes are TRBV19 and TRBJ1-2, with 8 bases identical to TRBD1. Germline lookup yields CDR1 LNHDA and CDR2 SQIVND (reference sequence). This CDR3 spans 13 amino acids. After removal of 8 bases from V and 4 bases from J, the junction contained 6 bases not matched to a gene. CDR3 bases: TGTGCCAGTCGCCTGGGACAGGTCTATGGCTACACCTTC. Translating it yields CASRLGQVYGYTF.

The chain carries TRBV6-2 or TRBV6-3 and TRBJ2-4, with 15 bases lining up with TRBD2. The CDR3 spans 19 residues. The J segment lost 1 base and the V segment lost 5 bases, leaving 9 bases of the junction unmatched. Germline-derived CDR1 and CDR2 are MNHEY and SVGEGT. CDR3 sequence (DNA): TGTGCCAGCAGTACCTACCCGGGACTAGCGGGGGGTGCCAAAAACATTCAGTACTTC. It specifies CASSTYPGLAGGAKNIQYF.

This clone was seen only a few times. V usage is TRBV9 and J usage is TRBJ2-7; tentatively, D is TRBD2 (5 bases). The germline gives CDR1 SGDLS, CDR2 YYNGEE. The CDR3 has 16 amino acids. V lost 3 bases and J 0 bases, leaving 16 bases between the germline ends. The CDR3 reads CASSEYGLTASYEQYF. Here the CDR3 DNA reads TGTGCCAGCAGCGAATACGGACTGACGGCCTCCTACGAGCAGTACTTC.

This chain uses TRBV4-1 with TRBJ2-5, with D possibly TRBD2 on 5 matching bases. Germline V gene sequence: CDR1 MGHRA, CDR2 YSYEKL. V was cut by 6 bases and J by 2 bases, with 13 bases left in between. The CDR3 has 14 amino acids. The CDR3 protein is CASRTWSGQETQYF. The DNA for the CDR3 is TGCGCCAGCAGGACTTGGAGCGGACAAGAGACCCAGTACTTC.

This rearrangement joins TRBV5-1 to TRBJ1-5; 10 nucleotides line up with TRBD1. The CDR3 has 18 amino acids. J lost 7 bases, V lost 0 bases, and 13 bases had no gene match. CDR1 is SGHRS and CDR2 is YFSETQ in the germline V gene. The CDR3 DNA reads as TGCGCCAGCAGCTTGGGGAGGGTCCGACAGGGGGCCCCCCAGCCCCAGCATTTT. Translated, it gives CASSLGRVRQGAPQPQHF.

The chain is built from TRBV24-1 and TRBJ2-2; the D is unclear. This CDR3 spans 16 amino acids. Germline loops: CDR1 KGHDR, CDR2 SFDVKD. The V gene lost 5 bases and the J gene lost 0 bases, with 12 bases spanning the gap. The CDR3 is CATSAARLPNTGELFF. In nucleotides, the CDR3 is TGTGCCACCAGTGCAGCGAGGCTGCCGAACACCGGGGAGCTGTTTTTT.

The chain uses TRBV10-2 and TRBJ2-3; D not certain. CDR1 WSHSY and CDR2 SAAADI come from the germline V gene. Trimming took 3 bases from V and 0 from J, leaving 10 bases between them. The CDR3 is 15 residues long. The CDR3 is CASSEARQSTDTQYF. CDR3 bases: TGCGCCAGCAGTGAAGCCCGACAAAGCACAGATACGCAGTATTTT.

The V call is TRBV5-1, the J call TRBJ2-5, with TRBD2 matching 15 bases. CDR3 size: 17 residues. The germline V gene has CDR1 SGHRS and CDR2 YFSETQ. Germline trimming cut 4 bases from V and 4 bases from J; bases unmatched to any gene: 8. CDR3: CASSPRTSGRATETQYF. For the CDR3, the DNA is TGCGCCAGCAGCCCTAGGACTAGCGGGAGGGCCACAGAGACCCAGTACTTC.

A word on this clone: Sequence at one end of the junction differs from germline and may be a read error. The CDR3 bases are TGTGCCAGCAGCTTAGCCACAGCGCCGGGATTC. This gives the protein CASSLATAPGF. The V gene is TRBV7-2, the J gene TRBJ1-2; D gene unclear. There are 11 residues in the CDR3. CDR1 is SGHTA, CDR2 FQGNSA, per germline.

The genes are TRBV6-5 and TRBJ1-1; no definite D call. The germline CDR1 and CDR2 sequences are MNHEY and SVGAGI. The V gene lost 6 bases and the J gene lost 1 base, with 9 bases spanning the gap. The CDR3 runs 13 residues. This chain's CDR3 is CASSLIGNTEAFF. The DNA of the CDR3 is TGTGCCAGCAGCCTAATTGGGAACACTGAAGCTTTCTTT.

This clone was found once. V and J are TRBV6-5 and TRBJ2-1; weak D call: TRBD2 (5 bases). V was clipped by 6 bases and J by 5 bases, with 14 bases between them. Germline lookup yields CDR1 MNHEY and CDR2 SVGAGI. The CDR3 is made up of 14 amino acids. CDR3 nucleotide sequence: TGTGCCAGCAGACTGGAGGAGCCGAACAATGAGCAGTTCTTC. Its protein is CASRLEEPNNEQFF.

The rearrangement links TRBV10-2 to TRBJ2-2; 8 positions match TRBD1. Germline V gives CDR1 WSHSY, CDR2 SAAADI. J gave up 5 bases and V 6 bases, and 11 bases lay outside the gene matches. This CDR3 region has 16 residues. CDR3 sequence: CASRPLQGDGTGELFF. CDR3 sequence (DNA): TGCGCCAGCAGACCGTTACAGGGGGATGGAACCGGGGAGCTGTTTTTT.

The chain recombines TRBV5-5 with TRBJ1-6; D is perhaps TRBD1 (5 bases). The CDR3 runs to 14 residues. Between the trimmed V and J ends, which lost 1 base and 10 bases, there was a span of 12 bases. Germline CDR1 and CDR2: SGHKS and YYEKEE (reference sequence). CDR3 nucleotide sequence: TGTGCCAGCAGCTTGCCAGGGCGTGACTCACCCCTCCACTTT. It is translated as CASSLPGRDSPLHF.

V is TRBV3-1 (or the pseudogene TRBV3-2) and J is TRBJ2-1, with 12 bases fitting TRBD2. This CDR3 spans 19 amino acids. J lost 0 bases, V lost 0 bases, and 6 bases had no gene match. Germline CDR1 reads LGHDT; CDR2 reads YNNKEL (reference sequence). The CDR3 DNA is TGTGCCAGCAGCCAAGATCGAGGACTAGCGGGGAGCTCCTACAATGAGCAGTTCTTC. Amino acid sequence: CASSQDRGLAGSSYNEQFF.

Written as DNA, the CDR3 is TGCGCCAGCAGCGCGGGGACAGGGAGGGCTTCCGGGGAGCTGTTTTTT. It codes for CASSAGTGRASGELFF. V gene TRBV5-1 combines with J gene TRBJ2-2; 9 bases match TRBD1. The CDR3 extends over 16 amino acids. V lost 4 bases and J lost 6; bases outside the gene matches: 10. Germline-derived CDR1 and CDR2 are SGHRS and YFSETQ.

V is TRBV24-1 and J is TRBJ2-2; 9 bases map to TRBD2. V shed 12 bases, J shed 6 bases, and the junction held 10 bases outside the gene matches. The CDR3 has 14 residues. Germline assignment: CDR1 KGHDR and CDR2 SFDVKD. CDR3 nucleotides: TGTGCCTCGGAGGGTAGCGGGAGATCCGGGGAGCTGTTTTTT. This encodes CASEGSGRSGELFF.

In this sample, this clone turned up once. For the CDR3, the DNA is TGTGCCACCTCGTCTCGGACAGTGCTTGCGGCCAACGTCCTGACTTTC. As protein: CATSSRTVLAANVLTF. V is TRBV10-3 and J is TRBJ2-6; TRBD1 is a possible D gene (6 bases). The germline V gene has CDR1 ENHRY and CDR2 SYGVKD. The CDR3 is 16 residues long. The V and J ends lost 10 bases and 6 bases respectively, with 22 bases between them.

The V and J genes are TRBV11-3 and TRBJ2-7; weak D call: TRBD2 (5 bases). Germline V lookup: CDR1 SGHNT, CDR2 YENEEA. CDR3 length equals 15 residues. V dropped 5 bases and J dropped 5 bases, with 19 bases sitting between them. CDR3 amino acids: CASSPIRGIGHEQYF. CDR3 nucleotides: TGTGCCAGCAGCCCAATCCGGGGAATAGGGCACGAGCAGTACTTC. Variable domain in full (rest from reference TRBV11-3 and TRBJ2-7): EAGVVQSPRYKIIEKKQPVAFWCNPISGHNTLYWYLQNLGQGPELLIRYENEEAVDDSQLPKDRFSAERLKGVDSTLKIQPAELGDSAVYLCASSPIRGIGHEQYFGPGTRLTVT.

The chain carries TRBV5-4 and TRBJ1-4; possibly TRBD1 for D (5 bases). The CDR3 sequence is 14 residues long. V gave up 3 bases and J gave up 4 bases, with 10 bases separating them. From germline, CDR1 is SGHNT and CDR2 YYREEE (reference sequence). This CDR3 reads CASSSGGDNEKLFF. CDR3 nucleotides: TGTGCCAGCAGCTCTGGGGGGGATAATGAAAAACTGTTTTTT.

The chain recombines TRBV6-5 with TRBJ1-5; D is perhaps TRBD1 (6 bases). The CDR3 loop spans 13 amino acids. Trimming took off 2 bases at V and 6 bases at J, with 8 bases between the two ends. Germline CDR1 MNHEY, CDR2 SVGAGI. The CDR3 here is CASSYQGIQPQHF. CDR3 bases: TGTGCCAGCAGTTACCAGGGGATTCAGCCCCAGCATTTT.